Reported below is one T cell receptor (beta chain). Its antigen is still unknown. The record originates from a study of T cell responses to AZD1222 COVID-19 vaccine. V was clipped by 7 bases and J by 10 bases; unmatched bases: 8. CDR3 length equals 11 residues. Germline V CDR1 and CDR2: SQVTM, ANQGSEA. Study-level points and caveats: Among the donors, most were white British and more were female, and clonal diversity was possibly underestimated.

Produced via immunoSEQ multiplex PCR; TCRdb's table is partial and in-frame only. Of approximately 120,000 clones detected, 75% to 95% appear once; the ten largest clones hold approximately 7.5%. V is TRBV29-1 and J is TRBJ2-7; 9 bases agree with TRBD1. The receptor was derived from an adult in good health. Source: peripheral blood, taken on day 0 of AZD1222 vaccination. The CDR3 DNA reads as TGCAGCGATGGGACAGGGCTCGATCAGTACTTC. Its protein product is CSDGTGLDQYF.